This record looks at one TCR beta chain sequence and its context. Its antigen is as yet unknown. The germline CDR1 and CDR2 sequences are SGHVS and FQNEAQ. V shed 5 bases and J 0 bases; nucleotides not matched to a gene: 8. The CDR3 length is 18 residues. These data are taken from a study of shared clonotypes between healthy human individuals. Overall study: Per-donor plates numbered three CD4 naive, three CD4 memory, two CD8 naive and one CD8 memory. Study results and limitations: It was only blood that was sampled, and tissue repertoires likely differ. Rarefaction exposed incomplete sorted-subset sequencing despite large depth. Roughly 5% of naive CD4 clonotypes were common to a few donors.

CD8 cells classed as naive were CD45RO-negative and positively selected for CCR7, excluding terminally differentiated effector memory CD45RA+ cells. The assay was immunoSEQ multiplex PCR, and TCRdb's table has in-frame clones only and misses some. The sample includes around 2,100,000 clones, roughly 95% of them seen just once. The sequencing input was naive CD8+ T cells sorted from blood. This TCR derives from a man younger than 30 in good health. This chain joins TRBV7-8 and TRBJ2-7, with 15 nucleotides matching TRBD2. The CDR3 protein is CASSPGLAGGISSYEQYF. The CDR3 DNA sequence: TGTGCCAGCAGCCCGGGACTAGCGGGGGGAATTAGCTCCTACGAGCAGTACTTC.